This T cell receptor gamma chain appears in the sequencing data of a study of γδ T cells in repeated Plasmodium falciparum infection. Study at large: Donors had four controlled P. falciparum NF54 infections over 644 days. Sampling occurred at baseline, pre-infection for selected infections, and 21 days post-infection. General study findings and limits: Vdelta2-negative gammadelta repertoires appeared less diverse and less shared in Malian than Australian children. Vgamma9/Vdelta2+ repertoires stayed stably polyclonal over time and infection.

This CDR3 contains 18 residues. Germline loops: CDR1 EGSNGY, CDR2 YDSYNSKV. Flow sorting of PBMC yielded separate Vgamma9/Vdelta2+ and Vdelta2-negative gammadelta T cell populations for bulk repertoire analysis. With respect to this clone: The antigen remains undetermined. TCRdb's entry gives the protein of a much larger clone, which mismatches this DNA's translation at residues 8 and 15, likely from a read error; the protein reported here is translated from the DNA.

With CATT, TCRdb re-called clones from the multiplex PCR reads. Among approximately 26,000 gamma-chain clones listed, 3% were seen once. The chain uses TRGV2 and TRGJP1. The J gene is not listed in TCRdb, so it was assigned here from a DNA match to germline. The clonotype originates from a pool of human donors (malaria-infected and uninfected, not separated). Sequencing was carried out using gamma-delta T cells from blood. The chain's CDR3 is CATSQMAPKYTTGWSKIF. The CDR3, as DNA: TGTGCCACCTCCCAGATGGCTCCTAAATATACCACTGGTTGGTCCAAGATATTT.